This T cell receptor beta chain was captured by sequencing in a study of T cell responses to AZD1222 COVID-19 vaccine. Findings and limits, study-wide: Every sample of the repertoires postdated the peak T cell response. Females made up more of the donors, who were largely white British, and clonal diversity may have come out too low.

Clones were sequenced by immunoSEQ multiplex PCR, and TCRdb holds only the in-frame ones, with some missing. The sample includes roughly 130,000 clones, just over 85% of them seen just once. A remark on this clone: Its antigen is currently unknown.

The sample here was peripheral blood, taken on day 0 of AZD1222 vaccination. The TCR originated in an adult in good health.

CDR3 coding DNA: TGCGCCAGCAGCCAAGATCGATCGGGACAGGGCGGTTCACCCCTCCACTTT. This sequence encodes CASSQDRSGQGGSPLHF. V and J are TRBV4-3 and TRBJ1-6, with 9 bases identical to TRBD1. This CDR3 spans 17 amino acids. V lost 0 bases, J lost 9 bases, and 9 bases stayed unmatched. Per germline, CDR1 LGHNA and CDR2 YSLEER.